These 28 T cell receptor beta chains came from one sample sequenced in a study of tumor-infiltrating lymphocytes in primary liver carcinoma. For blood RNA, unsorted whole blood served as the source, and germline DNA was extracted too. The authors made TCR beta cDNA from 450 to 600 ng total RNA with a constant-region primer. TCR beta libraries came from three nested multiplex PCR rounds using slightly modified ARM-PCR. For approximately 11 cycles apiece, the opening two PCR rounds ran with TRBV1-TRBV30 forward primers and a C-beta reverse primer. In TCRdb, the multiplex PCR reads were re-called with MiXCR into one record per CDR3 protein. This sample has about 320,000 distinct CDR3 sequences; about three fifths occur once, and the top ten carry approximately 17%. The sequenced material came from peripheral blood. Receptors were obtained from a woman aged 25 to 39 with primary liver carcinoma and hepatitis B virus infection.

To note about this clonotype: A much larger clone differs from this one at a single base, so this may be a read error. This sequence joins TRBV4-1 and TRBJ2-1; D is uncertain. From germline, CDR1 is MGHRA and CDR2 YSYEKL. The CDR3 has 12 residues. CDR3 amino acids: CACSQGYNEQFF. The CDR3 DNA follows: TGCGCCTGCAGCCAAGGGTACAATGAGCAGTTCTTC.

Concerning this clonotype: One end of the junction varies from germline; a read error may be responsible. The chain carries TRBV6-5 and TRBJ2-7; D gene unclear. Germline assignment: CDR1 MNHEY and CDR2 SVGAGI. CDR3 length: 15 residues. The CDR3 region is CASKVDMVLSYGQYF. CDR3 in DNA: TGTGCCAGCAAGGTTGACATGGTGCTATCCTACGGGCAGTACTTC.

This clonotype was counted ten times or more. The chain recombines TRBV12-5 with TRBJ2-1, with a possible D match to TRBD2 (6 bases). Germline loops: CDR1 LGHNT, CDR2 FRNRAP. The CDR3 extends over 12 amino acids. V was trimmed by 6 bases and J by 6 bases, leaving 9 bases between them. CDR3 in DNA: TGTGCTAGTGGGGGGGACTCCAATGAGCAGTTCTTC. Amino acids: CASGGDSNEQFF.

About this clonotype itself: Compared with germline, one end of the junction differs, possibly owing to a read error. This chain connects TRBV4-3 to TRBJ1-2, with D perhaps TRBD1 (5 bases). The CDR3 is 15 residues long. In germline, CDR1 is LGHNA, CDR2 YSLEER. CDR3 nucleotide sequence: TGCGCCAGCAGCCAAGGCTCTCAGGGAACCTATGGCTGCACCTTC. This gives the protein CASSQGSQGTYGCTF.

This clonotype was counted ten times or more. This chain links TRBV11-3 with TRBJ2-5, with a weak D call TRBD1 (5 bases). V lost 4 bases and J 1 base, leaving 7 bases between the germline ends. Germline CDR1 and CDR2: SGHNT and YENEEA. CDR3 size: 13 residues. The CDR3 loop reads CASSSQGQETQYF. In DNA, the CDR3 is TGTGCCAGCAGCTCCCAGGGCCAAGAGACCCAGTACTTC.

Concerning this clonotype: Germline is not matched at one junction end, which may reflect a read error. This chain links TRBV11-2 with TRBJ1-1, with D tentatively TRBD1 (5 bases). The CDR3 length is 13 residues. Germline assignment: CDR1 SGHAT and CDR2 FQNNGV. CDR3 in DNA: TGTGTCAGCAGCCTAGATCAGGGAACTGAAGCTTCCTTT. Translating it yields CVSSLDQGTEASF.

A few counts support this clonotype. The chain has TRBV12-5 and TRBJ2-7; D uncertain. Germline V gives CDR1 LGHNT, CDR2 FRNRAP. The CDR3 totals 12 residues. The V end was cut by 0 bases, the J end by 2 bases, with 2 bases between. Written as DNA, the CDR3 is TGTGCTAGTGGTTTGGTCCCCTACGAGCAGTACTTC. It yields the protein CASGLVPYEQYF.

For this clonotype: Given the absence of the conserved phenylalanine or tryptophan at the CDR3 end, a read error is likely. V usage is TRBV6-5 and J usage is TRBJ2-7; tentatively, D is TRBD1 (6 bases). CDR3 length: 15 residues. Germline V gene data show CDR1 as MNHEY and CDR2 as SVGAGI. Trimming removed 2 bases from V and 2 bases from J, with 13 bases in between. The CDR3 loop reads CASSYVGPGAYEQYL. The CDR3 DNA is TGTGCCAGCAGTTACGTGGGCCCAGGGGCCTACGAGCAGTACTTA.

Details on this clonotype: One end of the junction fails to match germline, which may point to a read error. The chain uses TRBV14 and TRBJ2-3; D gene uncertain. The CDR3 sequence is 13 residues long. The germline V gene has CDR1 SGHDN and CDR2 FVKESK. CDR3 DNA sequence: TGTGCCAACAGCCAAGGCGGATGGGGTACGCAGTATTTT. Residues: CANSQGGWGTQYF.

The rearrangement uses TRBV6-5 and TRBJ1-4, with TRBD1 as a possible D gene (5 bases). Germline V lookup: CDR1 MNHEY, CDR2 SVGAGI. The germline V and J ends were trimmed by 0 bases and 4 bases, with 9 bases remaining between them. The CDR3 consists of 15 residues. The CDR3 nucleotides read TGTGCCAGCAGTTACTCCCGACAGTATAATGAAAAACTGTTTTTT. Protein: CASSYSRQYNEKLFF.

On this clonotype: A much bigger clone sits one base away, suggesting this may be a read error. The chain has TRBV6-1 and TRBJ2-7; 9 nucleotides line up with TRBD2. This CDR3 spans 18 amino acids. Germline V gene lookup returns CDR1 MNHNS and CDR2 SASEGT. CDR3 nucleotides: TGTGTCAGCAGTAAAAAGCCCGGAGGTGGCGGGAGGGCCTTCGAGCAGTACTTC. It encodes CVSSKKPGGGGRAFEQYF.

Of note for this clonotype: Just one base apart from a much larger clone, this may be a read error. The chain couples TRBV29-1 to TRBJ1-1; TRBD1 might be the D (6 bases). The V and J ends lost 7 bases and 5 bases respectively, with 14 bases between them. This CDR3 region has 12 residues. Germline CDR1 is SQVTM and CDR2 is ANQGSEA. The CDR3 DNA reads TGCAGCGGAGGGGGGGAGGGAACTGAAGCTTTCTTT. Encoded protein: CSGGGEGTEAFF.

To note about this clonotype: A much larger clone differs from this one at a single base, so this may be a read error. The gene calls are TRBV6-1 and TRBJ2-7; D is tentatively TRBD1 or TRBD2 (6 bases each). The CDR3 covers 15 residues. Germline V lookup: CDR1 MNHNS, CDR2 SASEGT. V gave up 4 bases and J gave up 5 bases, with 18 bases separating them. The CDR3 bases are TGTGCCAGCAGTGTGGTGCCGGGGGCGCAGGACGAGCAGTACTTC. This translates into CASSVVPGAQDEQYF.

This clonotype was found a few times. The rearrangement links TRBV7-9 to TRBJ2-5; the match to TRBD2 covers 11 bases. This CDR3 is 18 amino acids long. V lost 4 bases to trimming and J lost 2 bases; unmatched junction nucleotides: 12. The V gene's germline CDR1 is SEHNR and CDR2 FQNEAQ (reference sequence). The CDR3 DNA reads as TGTGCCAGCAGCTCAGAGCTGTCGACTAGCGGGATTCAAGAGACCCAGTACTTC. Translated: CASSSELSTSGIQETQYF.

This clonotype has just one count. The chain combines TRBV4-2 with TRBJ2-1, with TRBD2 matching 9 bases. V lost 0 bases to trimming and J lost 4 bases; unmatched junction nucleotides: 13. Germline V lookup: CDR1 LGHNA, CDR2 YNFKEQ. The CDR3 contains 19 residues. CDR3 protein: CASSQELASGTCSYNEQFF. The CDR3 nucleotides read TGTGCCAGCAGCCAAGAGTTGGCTAGCGGGACATGTTCTTACAATGAGCAGTTCTTC.

The table lists this clonotype with many counts. The CDR3: CASSYRQANTEAFF. Here the CDR3 DNA reads TGTGCCAGCAGCTATCGACAGGCGAACACTGAAGCTTTCTTT. The chain uses TRBV11-2 and TRBJ1-1, with a possible D match to TRBD1 (6 bases). The CDR3 covers 14 residues. In germline, CDR1 is SGHAT, CDR2 FQNNGV. V lost 4 bases to trimming and J lost 1 base, with 10 bases between them. Using reference TRBV11-2 and TRBJ1-1 for the parts outside the CDR3, the full variable domain is EAGVAQSPRYKIIEKRQSVAFWCNPISGHATLYWYQQILGQGPKLLIQFQNNGVVDDSQLPKDRFSAERLKGVDSTLKIQPAKLEDSAVYLCASSYRQANTEAFFGQGTRLTVV.

This clonotype was counted many times. This sequence joins TRBV11-3 and TRBJ1-3; tentative D call: TRBD1 (6 bases). Germline CDR1 is SGHNT and CDR2 is YENEEA. This CDR3 has 17 residues. The germline V and J ends were trimmed by 3 bases and 0 bases, with 15 bases remaining between them. CDR3 region: CASSFGLGAYSGNTIYF. The CDR3 nucleotides are TGTGCCAGCAGCTTTGGGCTGGGGGCCTACTCTGGAAACACCATATATTTT.

CDR3 DNA sequence: TGTGCCAGCAGTTTACAGGGGACAAACTATGGCTACACCTTC. Encoded protein: CASSLQGTNYGYTF. The chain carries TRBV6-2 or TRBV6-3 and TRBJ1-2; 7 bases align to TRBD1. J gave up 2 bases and V 4 bases, and 4 bases lay outside the gene matches. In germline, CDR1 is MNHEY, CDR2 SVGEGT. CDR3 length: 14 amino acids.

A note on this clonotype: This may be a read error: a much more frequent sequence differs by one nucleotide. The CDR3 sequence is CASKSTGLNIQYF. CDR3 in DNA: TGTGCCAGCAAGTCGACAGGTTTAAACATTCAGTACTTC. The V call is TRBV12-3 or TRBV12-4, the J call TRBJ2-4, with D possibly TRBD1 on 6 matching bases. V lost 7 bases to trimming and J lost 6 bases, with 13 bases between them. The length of the CDR3 is 13 residues.

Note on this clonotype: One base away lies a much larger clone, so this may be a sequencing read error. J is TRBJ2-5 and V is TRBV4-3; 7 nucleotides align to TRBD1. Germline lookup yields CDR1 LGHNA and CDR2 YSLEER. V shed 1 base and J 2 bases; nucleotides not matched to a gene: 13. CDR3 size: 18 residues. CDR3 loop: CASSQGFAGGDSQETQYF. The CDR3, as DNA: TGCGCCAGCAGCCAAGGCTTTGCAGGGGGAGATTCACAAGAGACCCAGTACTTC.

In the case of this clonotype: This could be a read error, since a much larger clone is one nucleotide away. V is TRBV6-5 and J is TRBJ2-2; D gene unclear. V lost 3 bases and J 4 bases, leaving 12 bases between the germline ends. The CDR3 spans 15 residues. The germline CDR1 and CDR2 sequences are MNHEY and SVGAGI. This chain's CDR3 is CASSYFGVSTGELFF. As DNA, the CDR3 is TGTGCCAGCAGTTATTTCGGCGTGTCCACCGGGGAGCTGTTTTTT.

The chain employs TRBV18 and TRBJ1-1, with 7 bases matching TRBD1. Trimming removed 4 bases from V and 0 bases from J; junction bases left unmatched: 2. The CDR3 runs 14 residues. Germline assignment: CDR1 KGHSH and CDR2 LQKENI. The CDR3 sequence: CASSRDSLNTEAFF. In DNA form, the CDR3 reads TGTGCCAGCTCACGGGACAGCTTGAACACTGAAGCTTTCTTT. The full variable domain, completed using reference TRBV18 and TRBJ1-1, is NAGVMQNPRHLVRRRGQEARLRCSPMKGHSHVYWYRQLPEEGLKFMVYLQKENIIDESGMPKERFSAEFPKEGPSILRIQQVVRGDSAAYFCASSRDSLNTEAFFGQGTRLTVV.

This clonotype was recorded many times. V gene TRBV7-8 combines with J gene TRBJ2-7; 8 bases align to TRBD1. V was clipped by 3 bases and J by 2 bases; unmatched bases: 3. This CDR3 contains 14 residues. Germline V gives CDR1 SGHVS, CDR2 FQNEAQ. The CDR3 DNA is TGTGCCAGCAGCTTCGGGACAGGAACCTACGAGCAGTACTTC. Amino acid sequence: CASSFGTGTYEQYF. Supplemented by reference TRBV7-8 and TRBJ2-7, the full variable domain reads GAGVSQSPRYKVAKRGQDVALRCDPISGHVSLFWYQQALGQGPEFLTYFQNEAQLDKSGLPSDRFFAERPEGSVSTLKIQRTQQEDSAVYLCASSFGTGTYEQYFGPGTRLTVT.

The rearrangement links TRBV6-5 to TRBJ2-1, with 13 bases that match TRBD2. V dropped 6 bases and J dropped 7; count of bases not matched to a gene: 12. Germline lookup yields CDR1 MNHEY and CDR2 SVGAGI. The CDR3 sequence is 17 residues long. The CDR3 nucleotides are TGTGCCAGCAGCACCTCCCTTACTAGCGGGAGGGCAAATGAGCAGTTCTTC. Translation: CASSTSLTSGRANEQFF.

The rearrangement links TRBV6-6 to TRBJ1-3; D is ambiguous. There are 17 residues in the CDR3. Per the germline V gene, CDR1 is MNHNY and CDR2 is SVGAGI (reference sequence). V lost 3 bases to trimming and J lost 0 bases, with 15 bases between them. CDR3 amino acids: CASSYLPANFSGNTIYF. In DNA form, the CDR3 reads TGTGCCAGCAGTTATCTCCCGGCAAATTTCTCTGGAAACACCATATATTTT.

About this clonotype: A read error may explain this, as a much larger clone is one base away. V is TRBV12-3 or TRBV12-4 and J is TRBJ1-5; no firm D call. There are 14 residues in the CDR3. Deletions cut 9 bases from V and 2 bases from J, with 14 bases between. The CDR3 reads CARLIQARNQPQHF. DNA of the CDR3: TGTGCCAGACTAATCCAGGCCCGCAATCAGCCCCAGCATTTT.

This clonotype was recorded many times. This chain connects TRBV7-8 to TRBJ2-5; D not certain. V was trimmed by 0 bases and J by 5 bases, leaving 7 bases between them. The CDR3 contains 13 residues. Germline V gives CDR1 SGHVS, CDR2 FQNEAQ. The CDR3 here is CASSLAGRETQYF. For the CDR3, the DNA is TGTGCCAGCAGCTTAGCTGGCAGGGAGACCCAGTACTTC.

This clonotype was counted ten times or more. The gene calls are TRBV12-3 or TRBV12-4 and TRBJ1-1, with D possibly matching TRBD1 (5 bases). The CDR3 has 13 residues. V was trimmed by 2 bases and J by 9 bases, leaving 13 bases between them. CDR3 in DNA: TGTGCCAGCAGTTTATTTTCACAGGACCAAGCTTTCTTT. Protein sequence: CASSLFSQDQAFF.